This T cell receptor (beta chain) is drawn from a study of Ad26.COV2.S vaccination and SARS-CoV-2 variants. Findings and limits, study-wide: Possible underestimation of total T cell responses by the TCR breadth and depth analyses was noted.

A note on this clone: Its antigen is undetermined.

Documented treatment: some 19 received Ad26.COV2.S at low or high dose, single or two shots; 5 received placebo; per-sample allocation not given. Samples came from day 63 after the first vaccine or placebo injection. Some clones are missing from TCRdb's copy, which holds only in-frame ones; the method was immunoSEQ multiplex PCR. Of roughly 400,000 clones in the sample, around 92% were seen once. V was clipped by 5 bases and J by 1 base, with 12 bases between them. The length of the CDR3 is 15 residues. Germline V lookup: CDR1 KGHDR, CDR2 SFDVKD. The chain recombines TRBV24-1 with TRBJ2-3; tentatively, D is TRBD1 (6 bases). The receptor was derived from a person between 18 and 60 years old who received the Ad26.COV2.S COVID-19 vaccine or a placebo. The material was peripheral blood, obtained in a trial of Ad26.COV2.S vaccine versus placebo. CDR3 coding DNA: TGTGCCACCAGTGTACAGGGCGGCGGCACAGATACGCAGTATTTT. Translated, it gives CATSVQGGGTDTQYF.